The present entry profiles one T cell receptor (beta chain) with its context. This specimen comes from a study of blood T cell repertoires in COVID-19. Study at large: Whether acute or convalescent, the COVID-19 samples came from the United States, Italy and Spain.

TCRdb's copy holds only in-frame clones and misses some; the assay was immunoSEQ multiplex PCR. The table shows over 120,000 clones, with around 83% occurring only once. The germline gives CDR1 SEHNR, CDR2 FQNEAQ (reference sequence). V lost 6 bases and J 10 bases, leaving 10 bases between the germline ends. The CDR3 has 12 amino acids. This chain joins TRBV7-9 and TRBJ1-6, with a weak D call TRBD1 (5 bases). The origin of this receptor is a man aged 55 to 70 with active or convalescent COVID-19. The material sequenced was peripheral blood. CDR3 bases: TGTGCCAGCAGTCACGGGGGGTCACCCCTCCACTTT. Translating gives CASSHGGSPLHF.